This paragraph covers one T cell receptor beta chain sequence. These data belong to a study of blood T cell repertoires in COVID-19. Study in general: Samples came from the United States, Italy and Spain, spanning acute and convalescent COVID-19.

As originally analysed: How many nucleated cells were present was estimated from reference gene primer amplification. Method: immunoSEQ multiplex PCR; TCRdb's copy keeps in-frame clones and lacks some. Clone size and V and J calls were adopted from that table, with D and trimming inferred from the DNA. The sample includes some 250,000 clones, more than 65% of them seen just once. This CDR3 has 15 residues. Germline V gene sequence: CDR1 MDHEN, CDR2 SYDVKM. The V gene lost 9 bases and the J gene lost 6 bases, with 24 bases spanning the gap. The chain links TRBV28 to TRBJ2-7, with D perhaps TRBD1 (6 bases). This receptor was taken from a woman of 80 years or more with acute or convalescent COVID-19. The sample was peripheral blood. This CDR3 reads CARGRFRTVWCEQYF. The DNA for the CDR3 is TGTGCCAGGGGCAGATTCCGGACAGTTTGGTGCGAGCAGTACTTC. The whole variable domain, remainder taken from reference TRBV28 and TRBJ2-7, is DVKVTQSSRYLVKRTGEKVFLECVQDMDHENMFWYRQDPGLGLRLIYFSYDVKMKEKGDIPEGYSVSREKKERFSLILESASTNQTSMYLCARGRFRTVWCEQYFGPGTRLTVT.